This is a list of T cell receptor beta chains from one sample in a study of blood T cell repertoires in COVID-19. Data came from immunoSEQ multiplex PCR; TCRdb stores just in-frame clones and leaves some out. The table includes about 290,000 clones, 75% to 90% detected once. The sequencing input was PBMCs or T cells enriched from blood (not recorded which). The origin of the receptors is a woman aged 40 to 50 who had recovered from COVID-19. CDR3s include the opening cysteine and the closing phenylalanine or tryptophan. The D gene is left open where the match is weak.

>TRBV18|TRBJ1-2|TRBD1
TGTGCCAGCTCACCGAGCCGGCTAGACAGGGTGTCTGGCTACACCTTC
CASSPSRLDRVSGYTF
>TRBV7-2|TRBJ2-6|TRBD2
TGTGCCAGCAGCTTAGTGGGGGGGTCCTCTGGGGCCAACGTCCTGACTTTC
CASSLVGGSSGANVLTF
>TRBV7-2|TRBJ2-5|.
TGTGCCAGCAGCTTAGCCGGGAGTCGTCAAGAGACCCAGTACTTC
CASSLAGSRQETQYF
>TRBV2|TRBJ1-6|TRBD1
TGTGCCAGCAGGGGTAGACAGGGAGCTCGTTCACCCCTCCACTTT
CASRGRQGARSPLHF
>TRBV7-2|TRBJ2-1|TRBD2
TGTGCCAGCACTCTTAGCGGGACTACCTACAATGAGCAGTTCTTC
CASTLSGTTYNEQFF
>TRBV30|TRBJ1-1|TRBD1
TGTGCCTGGAGGACAGGGGGCACTGAAGCTTTCTTT
CAWRTGGTEAFF
>TRBV29-1|TRBJ2-5|.
TGCAGCGTTGCTAAGGGCGGGCTACAAGAGACCCAGTACTTC
CSVAKGGLQETQYF
>TRBV6-5|TRBJ2-5|.
TGTGCCAGCAGTTACCGGCCCGGACTTCCACGGGAGACCCAGTACTTC
CASSYRPGLPRETQYF
>TRBV30|TRBJ1-2|.
TGTGCCTGGAGTGTACGCCTTGGCAGGGATGGCTACACCTTC
CAWSVRLGRDGYTF
>TRBV21-1|TRBJ2-2|.
TGTGCCAGCAGCAAATTTCCCTTATCCCCTAGGACAGGGCGGACCGGGGAGCTGTTTTTT
CASSKFPLSPRTGRTGELFF
>TRBV30|TRBJ2-2|.
TGTGCCTGGAGTGTATGGGGGGGCTCCTTCTGGGAGCTGTTTTTT
CAWSVWGGSFWELFF
>TRBV6-5|TRBJ1-1|TRBD1
TGTGCCAGCTTTCCAGGGGGCCAGAACACTGAAGCTTTCTTT
CASFPGGQNTEAFF
>TRBV29-1|TRBJ2-3|.
TGCAGCGTTGGGGAGGTATGGACAGATACGCAGTATTTT
CSVGEVWTDTQYF